There are a few counts of the clone carrying this TCR beta chain. Its antigen is still unknown. The sample belongs to a study of cytomegalovirus exposure and HLA in healthy donors. Study in general: An earlier analysis found 100 million or so unique TCR beta sequences from around 180 million T cells. Of 300 to 450 genotyped donors, roughly 80% clustered with self-reported Caucasian donors. Findings of the study overall: HLA alleles were associated with fewer than 20,000 TCR beta sequences in a later analysis at 0.05 false discovery rate. About 150 TCR beta chains were listed as cytomegalovirus-associated.

Trimming took off 5 bases at V and 10 bases at J, with 12 bases between the two ends. The CDR3 has 12 residues. Germline assignment: CDR1 SEHNR and CDR2 FQNEAQ (reference sequence). It was with 60 Vbeta and 13 Jbeta primers that the PCR ran. The assay was immunoSEQ multiplex PCR, and TCRdb's table has in-frame clones only and misses some. Found here are about 91,000 clones, around 89% of them singletons; the top ten hold around 2.3%. The sample comprised PBMCs. This receptor was obtained from a young man in good health and CMV-seronegative. V usage is TRBV7-9 and J usage is TRBJ2-1; D possibly corresponds to TRBD2 (5 bases). Written as DNA, the CDR3 is TGTGCCAGCAGCCTGCTGGACTGGGAGCAGTTCTTC. This codes for CASSLLDWEQFF.